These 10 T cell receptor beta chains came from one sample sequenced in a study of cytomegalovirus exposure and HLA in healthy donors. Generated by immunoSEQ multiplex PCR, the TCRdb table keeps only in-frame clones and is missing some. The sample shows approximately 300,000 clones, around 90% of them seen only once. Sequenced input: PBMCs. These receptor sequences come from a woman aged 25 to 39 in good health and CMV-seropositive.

CDR3 protein: CAWSVETNYGYTF. The DNA of the CDR3 is TGTGCCTGGAGTGTAGAGACTAACTATGGCTACACCTTC. V is TRBV30 and J is TRBJ1-2; the D is unclear. V gave up 0 bases and J gave up 0 bases, with 5 bases separating them. CDR1 is GTSNPN and CDR2 is SVGIG in the germline V gene (reference sequence). The CDR3 is 13 residues long. Filled out from reference TRBV30 and TRBJ1-2, the complete variable domain reads SQTIHQWPATLVQPVGSPLSLECTVEGTSNPNLYWYRQAAGRGLQLLFYSVGIGQISSEVPQNLSASRPQDRQFILSSKKLLLSDSGFYLCAWSVETNYGYTFGSGTRLTVV.

The DNA for the CDR3 is TGTGCCAGCAGCCCCTCGAGGGGTGCGAACACTGAAGCTTTCTTT. Translating gives CASSPSRGANTEAFF. The chain links TRBV5-4 to TRBJ1-1; D may be TRBD1 (5 bases). The germline CDR1 and CDR2 sequences are SGHNT and YYREEE (reference sequence). Trimming removed 4 bases at V and 1 base at J, with 14 bases between. The CDR3 consists of 15 residues.

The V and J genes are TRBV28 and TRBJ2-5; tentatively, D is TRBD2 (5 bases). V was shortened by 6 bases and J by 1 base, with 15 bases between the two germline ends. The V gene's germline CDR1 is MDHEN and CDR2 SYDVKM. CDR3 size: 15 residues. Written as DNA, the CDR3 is TGTGCCAGCAGCTCTGGGAGCAGCGCCCAAGAGACCCAGTACTTC. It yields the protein CASSSGSSAQETQYF.

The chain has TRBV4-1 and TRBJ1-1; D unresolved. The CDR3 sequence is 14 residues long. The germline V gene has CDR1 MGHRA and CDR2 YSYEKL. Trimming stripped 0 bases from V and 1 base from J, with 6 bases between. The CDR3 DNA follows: TGCGCCAGCAGCCAAGAACCGGGGAACACTGAAGCTTTCTTT. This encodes CASSQEPGNTEAFF.

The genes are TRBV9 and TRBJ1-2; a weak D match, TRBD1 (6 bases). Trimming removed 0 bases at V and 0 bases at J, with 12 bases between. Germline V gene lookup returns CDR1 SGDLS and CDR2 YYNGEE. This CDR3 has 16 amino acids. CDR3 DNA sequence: TGTGCCAGCAGCGTAGAGGGGGTCACGGCTAACTATGGCTACACCTTC. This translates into CASSVEGVTANYGYTF.

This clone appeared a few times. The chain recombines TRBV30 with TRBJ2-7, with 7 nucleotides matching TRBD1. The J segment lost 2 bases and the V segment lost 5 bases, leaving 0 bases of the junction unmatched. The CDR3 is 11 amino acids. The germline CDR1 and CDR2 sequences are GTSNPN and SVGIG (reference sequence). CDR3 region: CAWDRAYEQYF. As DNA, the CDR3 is TGTGCCTGGGACAGGGCCTACGAGCAGTACTTC.

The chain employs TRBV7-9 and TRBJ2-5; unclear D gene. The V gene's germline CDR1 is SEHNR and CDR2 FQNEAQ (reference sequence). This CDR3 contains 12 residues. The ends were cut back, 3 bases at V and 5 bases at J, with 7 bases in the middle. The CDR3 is CASSFPWETQYF. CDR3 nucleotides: TGTGCCAGCAGCTTCCCATGGGAGACCCAGTACTTC.

The CDR3 DNA reads as TGTGCCAGCAGCTATAGCGGGGGGGCCTCCTACGAGCAGTACTTC. Translating it yields CASSYSGGASYEQYF. This rearrangement joins TRBV7-2 to TRBJ2-7, with 11 bases matching TRBD2. Germline V gene data show CDR1 as SGHTA and CDR2 as FQGNSA. V lost 4 bases and J lost 0; bases outside the gene matches: 2. This CDR3 region has 15 residues.

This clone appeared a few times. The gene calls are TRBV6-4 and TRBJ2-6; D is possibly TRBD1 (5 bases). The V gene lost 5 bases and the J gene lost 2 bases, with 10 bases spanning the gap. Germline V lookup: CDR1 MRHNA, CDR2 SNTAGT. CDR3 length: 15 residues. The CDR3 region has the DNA TGTGCCAGCAGTCCCCAAGGGGCTGGGGCCAACGTCCTGACTTTC. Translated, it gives CASSPQGAGANVLTF.

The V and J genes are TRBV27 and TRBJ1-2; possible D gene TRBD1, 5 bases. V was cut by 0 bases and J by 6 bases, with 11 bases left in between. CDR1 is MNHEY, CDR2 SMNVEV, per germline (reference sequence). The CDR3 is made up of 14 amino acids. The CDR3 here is CASSLSGTGHGYTF. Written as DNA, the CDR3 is TGTGCCAGCAGTTTATCTGGAACAGGACATGGCTACACCTTC.